This T cell receptor (beta chain) was obtained from a study of blood T cell repertoires in COVID-19. Measured with immunoSEQ multiplex PCR; TCRdb has only the in-frame clones, and not every one. The data show a few hundred thousand clones, with approximately 85% seen just once and 4.5% to 6% held by the top ten. The CDR3 runs to 16 residues. Trimming removed 2 bases from V and 4 bases from J; junction bases left unmatched: 6. Looked up from germline, CDR1 is GTSNPN and CDR2 is SVGIG (reference sequence). The source is a man over 45 with active or convalescent COVID-19. The J gene is TRBJ2-6, the V gene TRBV30; 9 bases are shared with TRBD2. Sequences were obtained from peripheral blood. The DNA for the CDR3 is TGTGCCTGGAGTTATAGCGGGAGCGCGGGGGCCAACGTCCTGACTTTC. It specifies CAWSYSGSAGANVLTF.